These 32 T cell receptor beta chains came from one sample sequenced in a study of cytomegalovirus exposure and HLA in healthy donors. The PCR contained 60 Vbeta and 13 Jbeta primers. Profiling relied on immunoSEQ multiplex PCR, and the TCRdb table lists in-frame clones only, not all of them. The repertoire holds approximately 160,000 clones, with 80% as singletons. Material for sequencing was PBMCs. These receptors originate from a human donor in good health.

The V call is TRBV4-3, the J call TRBJ2-3, with D unclear. V was shortened by 0 bases and J by 0 bases, with 10 bases between the two germline ends. The CDR3 is 16 amino acids. From germline, CDR1 is LGHNA and CDR2 YSLEER. The CDR3 bases are TGCGCCAGCAGCCAAGATCACGGGTTAAGCACAGATACGCAGTATTTT. Translated: CASSQDHGLSTDTQYF.

The chain uses TRBV12-5 and TRBJ2-7; weak D call: TRBD2 (6 bases). The J call is in doubt because the DNA end fits TRBJ2-1 better. CDR1 LGHNT and CDR2 FRNRAP come from the germline V gene. This CDR3 is built from 14 residues. The CDR3 DNA sequence: TGTGCTAGTGGTTCCAGGGACTCGGACTACGAGCAGTTCTTC. It codes for CASGSRDSDYEQFF.

The gene calls are TRBV14 and TRBJ2-7, with a tentative D call TRBD2 (6 bases). The germline CDR1 and CDR2 sequences are SGHDN and FVKESK. V was trimmed by 3 bases and J by 0 bases, leaving 15 bases between them. The CDR3 loop spans 16 amino acids. The CDR3 region has the DNA TGTGCCAGCAGCCATCTCACGGGGGTTAGCTCCTACGAGCAGTACTTC. Residues: CASSHLTGVSSYEQYF.

The gene calls are TRBV6-5 and TRBJ2-2; D is possibly TRBD1 (5 bases). Germline V CDR1 and CDR2: MNHEY, SVGAGI. This CDR3 is built from 13 residues. V was trimmed by 8 bases and J by 6 bases, leaving 13 bases between them. The CDR3 spells CASGRDLSGELFF. In DNA form, the CDR3 reads TGTGCCAGCGGCAGGGATTTGTCCGGGGAGCTGTTTTTT.

The rearrangement uses TRBV9 and TRBJ1-1; D is unresolved. The CDR3 covers 12 residues. V was cut by 3 bases and J by 7 bases, with 10 bases left in between. Germline CDR1 SGDLS, CDR2 YYNGEE. CDR3 in amino acids: CASSGGWNEAFF. The CDR3 nucleotides are TGTGCCAGCAGCGGCGGGTGGAATGAAGCTTTCTTT.

V is TRBV29-1 and J is TRBJ1-2, with D possibly matching TRBD1 (6 bases). The CDR3 contains 12 residues. The V end was cut by 5 bases, the J end by 5 bases, with 12 bases between. CDR1 SQVTM and CDR2 ANQGSEA come from the germline V gene. Here the CDR3 reads CSVQGSTYGYTF. The CDR3, as DNA: TGCAGCGTTCAGGGGTCAACATATGGCTACACCTTC.

The J gene is TRBJ1-2, the V gene TRBV19, with D possibly matching TRBD1 (5 bases). The germline gives CDR1 LNHDA, CDR2 SQIVND (reference sequence). The germline V and J ends were trimmed by 4 bases and 1 base, with 10 bases remaining between them. The CDR3 is made up of 14 amino acids. This chain's CDR3 is CASSSPTDNYGYTF. The CDR3 coding sequence is TGTGCCAGTAGTAGTCCGACAGATAACTATGGCTACACCTTC.

The chain recombines TRBV9 with TRBJ2-3; D perhaps matches TRBD2 (5 bases). Trimming stripped 4 bases from V and 5 bases from J, with 14 bases between. Germline values: CDR1 SGDLS, CDR2 YYNGEE. CDR3 length: 14 amino acids. The DNA of the CDR3 is TGTGCCAGCAGCCCCGAGGGCCTGATAGATACGCAGTATTTT. It translates to CASSPEGLIDTQYF. The whole variable domain, remainder taken from reference TRBV9 and TRBJ2-3, is DSGVTQTPKHLITATGQRVTLRCSPRSGDLSVYWYQQSLDQGLQFLIQYYNGEERAKGNILERFSAQQFPDLHSELNLSSLELGDSALYFCASSPEGLIDTQYFGPGTRLTVL.

The chain is built from TRBV5-6 and TRBJ2-7; D may be TRBD2 (6 bases). Trimming took 4 bases from V and 5 from J, leaving 22 bases between them. Germline CDR1 and CDR2: SGHDT and YYEEEE. The CDR3 is made up of 16 amino acids. CDR3: CASSPAVTSFPHEQYF. CDR3 nucleotide sequence: TGTGCCAGCAGCCCCGCCGTGACTAGTTTCCCCCACGAGCAGTACTTC.

By sample fraction, this clone is medium-sized (0.01 to 0.1%). This chain links TRBV5-1 with TRBJ2-7; 8 nucleotides match TRBD2. The V segment lost 1 base and the J segment 7 bases; nucleotides outside the gene matches: 7. The CDR3 has 14 amino acids. Germline CDR1 and CDR2: SGHRS and YFSETQ. The CDR3: CASSLSAGAEEQYF. The CDR3 DNA is TGCGCCAGCAGCTTGTCAGCGGGGGCTGAAGAGCAGTACTTC.

V is TRBV19 and J is TRBJ2-3; 8 bases are shared with TRBD2. The CDR3 length is 16 residues. V was pared by 0 bases and J by 1 base, with 3 bases of the junction left unmatched. Germline CDR1 LNHDA, CDR2 SQIVND (reference sequence). The CDR3 DNA follows: TGTGCCAGTAGTATAGATCGGGGGGGGCGCACAGATACGCAGTATTTT. Its translation is CASSIDRGGRTDTQYF. Full variable domain (remainder filled in from reference TRBV19 and TRBJ2-3): DGGITQSPKYLFRKEGQNVTLSCEQNLNHDAMYWYRQDPGQGLRLIYYSQIVNDFQKGDIAEGYSVSREKKESFPLTVTSAQKNPTAFYLCASSIDRGGRTDTQYFGPGTRLTVL.

The chain couples TRBV1 to TRBJ2-1; TRBD1 is the table's D call, not checked against the DNA. TRBV1 is marked as a pseudogene. The CDR3 runs 17 residues. The CDR3 nucleotides read TGCACCAGCAGCCAAGATTTGGACAGGCTAACCTACAATGGGCAGTTCTTC. Translated: CTSSQDLDRLTYNGQFF.

The chain joins TRBV2 to TRBJ2-6, with 9 bases identical to TRBD1. CDR1 and CDR2 (germline): SNHLY, FYNNEI. Trimming cost V 9 bases and J 1 base; bases outside gene matches: 16. This CDR3 has 19 residues. The CDR3 DNA sequence: TGTGCCAGATTAGCAGACCGGGACAGGGATATGTCTGGGGCCAACGTCCTGACTTTC. Protein: CARLADRDRDMSGANVLTF.

This clone was counted once. The V and J genes are TRBV7-9 and TRBJ1-2; D remains ambiguous. The CDR3 loop spans 12 amino acids. Germline V lookup: CDR1 SEHNR, CDR2 FQNEAQ (reference sequence). CDR3 amino acids: CSTDPGEGGYTF. The CDR3 DNA reads TGTTCCACCGACCCCGGGGAGGGCGGCTACACCTTC.

This rearrangement joins TRBV7-9 to TRBJ2-7, with a possible D match to TRBD2 (6 bases). Germline CDR1 reads SEHNR; CDR2 reads FQNEAQ (reference sequence). The CDR3 sequence is 14 residues long. V was clipped by 1 base and J by 7 bases, with 14 bases between them. CDR3 loop: CASSLEGTGVEQYF. The CDR3 DNA is TGTGCCAGCAGCTTAGAAGGCACGGGGGTGGAGCAGTACTTC.

V and J are TRBV7-2 and TRBJ1-5; a possible D gene is TRBD1 (5 bases). CDR1 is SGHTA and CDR2 is FQGNSA in the germline V gene. The CDR3 has 16 amino acids. V lost 6 bases to trimming and J lost 3 bases, with 18 bases between them. The CDR3 sequence: CASSRDGGDINQPQHF. The CDR3 region has the DNA TGTGCCAGCAGTCGAGACGGAGGGGATATCAATCAGCCCCAGCATTTT.

This sequence joins TRBV2 and TRBJ2-3; D possibly corresponds to TRBD2 (6 bases). CDR1 and CDR2 from the germline V gene are SNHLY and FYNNEI. This CDR3 comprises 15 residues. V shed 7 bases and J shed 2 bases, with 16 bases lying between them. CDR3 bases: TGTGCCAGCATCCAAGGGACTCAAAACACAGATACGCAGTATTTT. It yields the protein CASIQGTQNTDTQYF.

The chain couples TRBV10-3 to TRBJ2-7, with a possible D match to TRBD2 (5 bases). The CDR3 covers 15 residues. Trimming stripped 3 bases from V and 3 bases from J, with 15 bases between. CDR1 is ENHRY and CDR2 is SYGVKD in the germline V gene. The CDR3 loop is CAISEPSLLHYEQYF. The CDR3 nucleotides are TGTGCCATCAGTGAACCTAGCCTACTACACTACGAGCAGTACTTC.

J is TRBJ2-1 and V is TRBV5-1; 7 bases line up with TRBD1. Looked up from germline, CDR1 is SGHRS and CDR2 is YFSETQ. This CDR3 contains 16 residues. V gave up 3 bases and J gave up 6 bases; unmatched junction bases: 12. CDR3 sequence reads: CASSWTGPSQINEQFF. CDR3 DNA: TGCGCCAGCAGCTGGACAGGACCCAGCCAAATCAATGAGCAGTTCTTC.

The V gene is TRBV19, the J gene TRBJ2-3; no firm D call. The V gene lost 0 bases and the J gene lost 0 bases, with 7 bases spanning the gap. CDR1 and CDR2 from the germline V gene are LNHDA and SQIVND (reference sequence). This CDR3 comprises 15 residues. The CDR3 DNA reads TGTGCCAGTAGTATAGACGGAGCTAGCACAGATACGCAGTATTTT. It translates to CASSIDGASTDTQYF. Filled out from reference TRBV19 and TRBJ2-3, the complete variable domain reads DGGITQSPKYLFRKEGQNVTLSCEQNLNHDAMYWYRQDPGQGLRLIYYSQIVNDFQKGDIAEGYSVSREKKESFPLTVTSAQKNPTAFYLCASSIDGASTDTQYFGPGTRLTVL.

The chain employs TRBV6-5 and TRBJ2-7, with D perhaps matching TRBD1 (5 bases). Germline values: CDR1 MNHEY, CDR2 SVGAGI. The ends were cut back, 5 bases at V and 6 bases at J, with 11 bases in the middle. This CDR3 is 12 amino acids long. CDR3 sequence (DNA): TGTGCCAGCAGTCCTCAGGGAACCGAGCAGTACTTC. Its protein is CASSPQGTEQYF.

V and J are TRBV6-5 and TRBJ1-6, with 7 bases lining up with TRBD1. J lost 7 bases, V lost 9 bases, and 6 bases had no gene match. This CDR3 has 13 residues. Germline lookup yields CDR1 MNHEY and CDR2 SVGAGI. The chain's CDR3 is CASRQGVNSPLHF. As DNA, the CDR3 is TGTGCCAGTCGACAGGGAGTAAATTCACCCCTCCACTTT.

The V gene is TRBV2, the J gene TRBJ1-2, with D unclear. The V end lost 2 bases, the J end lost 4 bases, and 11 bases lay between the germline ends. The length of the CDR3 is 14 residues. Per germline, CDR1 SNHLY and CDR2 FYNNEI. CDR3 in amino acids: CASSEYISTYGYTF. CDR3 coding DNA: TGTGCCAGCAGTGAATATATTAGTACCTATGGCTACACCTTC.

V usage is TRBV11-2 and J usage is TRBJ2-7, with a tentative D call TRBD1 (5 bases). This CDR3 spans 14 amino acids. CDR1 and CDR2 (germline): SGHAT, FQNNGV. V lost 6 bases and J 0 bases, leaving 12 bases between the germline ends. As DNA, the CDR3 is TGTGCCAGCAGGACAGTCCTGAGCTCCTACGAGCAGTACTTC. Amino acids: CASRTVLSSYEQYF.

The chain has TRBV6-5 and TRBJ2-2; 10 bases match TRBD2. The CDR3 has 14 residues. Germline CDR1 is MNHEY and CDR2 is SVGAGI. V gave up 6 bases and J gave up 6 bases; unmatched junction bases: 4. The CDR3 loop reads CASRPGTSAGELFF. The CDR3 DNA reads as TGTGCCAGCAGACCCGGGACTAGCGCCGGGGAGCTGTTTTTT.

V usage is TRBV4-1 and J usage is TRBJ2-2; possibly TRBD1 for D (6 bases). This CDR3 is 16 amino acids long. The ends were cut back, 2 bases at V and 5 bases at J, with 15 bases in the middle. The germline gives CDR1 MGHRA, CDR2 YSYEKL. In DNA form, the CDR3 reads TGCGCCAGCAGCCAAAGCAGGGGTACGTTTACCGGGGAGCTGTTTTTT. Translating gives CASSQSRGTFTGELFF.

The rearrangement links TRBV7-9 to TRBJ1-1, with TRBD1 matching over 8 bases. V was pared by 2 bases and J by 3 bases, with 2 bases of the junction left unmatched. CDR3 length equals 14 residues. The germline V gene has CDR1 SEHNR and CDR2 FQNEAQ (reference sequence). CDR3: CASSLRTGYTEAFF. CDR3 bases: TGTGCCAGCAGCTTACGGACAGGGTACACTGAAGCTTTCTTT. The full variable domain, completed using reference TRBV7-9 and TRBJ1-1, is DTGVSQNPRHKITKRGQNVTFRCDPISEHNRLYWYRQTLGQGPEFLTYFQNEAQLEKSRLLSDRFSAERPKGSFSTLEIQRTEQGDSAMYLCASSLRTGYTEAFFGQGTRLTVV.

This clone was seen a few times. This sample also contains other DNA sequences that code for the same CDR3. V and J are TRBV7-2 and TRBJ1-5; 7 bases match TRBD1. Unmatched junction bases numbered 0, after V lost 3 bases and J lost 4 bases. Germline CDR1 and CDR2: SGHTA and FQGNSA. CDR3 length equals 13 residues. This CDR3 reads CASSLDRNQPQHF. The CDR3, as DNA: TGTGCCAGCAGCTTGGACAGGAATCAGCCCCAGCATTTT.

The V and J genes are TRBV2 and TRBJ2-7, with 7 positions matching TRBD1. The CDR3 contains 18 residues. Trimming removed 4 bases from V and 2 bases from J; junction bases left unmatched: 17. The germline V gene encodes CDR1 SNHLY and CDR2 FYNNEI. In DNA, the CDR3 is TGTGCCAGCAGTGGGGTGGATTTATGGGCAGGGGGAGCCTACGAGCAGTACTTC. Translated, it gives CASSGVDLWAGGAYEQYF. The complete variable domain, with remaining parts taken from reference TRBV2 and TRBJ2-7, reads EPEVTQTPSHQVTQMGQEVILRCVPISNHLYFYWYRQILGQKVEFLVSFYNNEISEKSEIFDDQFSVERPDGSNFTLKIRSTKLEDSAMYFCASSGVDLWAGGAYEQYFGPGTRLTVT.

The chain carries TRBV16 and TRBJ1-5; 8 bases align to TRBD1. The trim removed 2 bases at V and 5 bases at J, leaving 2 bases unmatched. The length of the CDR3 is 14 residues. The germline V gene encodes CDR1 KGHSY and CDR2 FQNENV. The CDR3 nucleotides read TGTGCCAGCAGCCAAGACAGGGGCGATCAGCCCCAGCATTTT. Its protein is CASSQDRGDQPQHF.

The chain combines TRBV7-6 with TRBJ1-1, with unresolved D. V was shortened by 1 base and J by 6 bases, with 9 bases between the two germline ends. Germline values: CDR1 SGHVS, CDR2 FNYEAQ. The CDR3 runs 13 residues. CDR3: CASSLVVSPEAFF. CDR3 DNA sequence: TGTGCCAGCAGCTTAGTCGTTAGCCCTGAAGCTTTCTTT.

The J gene is TRBJ2-5, the V gene TRBV10-3; 7 nucleotides agree with TRBD2. From germline, CDR1 is ENHRY and CDR2 SYGVKD. This CDR3 is built from 15 residues. V trimming: 5 bases; J trimming: 5 bases; junction bases outside the gene matches: 11. This chain's CDR3 is CAISSSGLSGETQYF. The DNA for the CDR3 is TGTGCCATCAGTAGTAGCGGGCTTAGCGGGGAGACCCAGTACTTC.